One sample yielded the 26 T cell receptor beta chains listed below, sequenced in a study of T cell responses to AZD1222 COVID-19 vaccine. Sequenced by immunoSEQ multiplex PCR; TCRdb stores in-frame clones only, minus some. Seen here are 130,000 to 150,000 clones, about nine tenths observed once, and the top ten hold approximately 1.5%. The sample consisted of peripheral blood, taken on day 0 of AZD1222 vaccination. Receptors were obtained from an adult in good health.

J is TRBJ2-7 and V is TRBV9, with 7 bases lining up with TRBD1. Trimming cost V 0 bases and J 1 base; bases outside gene matches: 4. The germline V gene encodes CDR1 SGDLS and CDR2 YYNGEE. CDR3 length: 15 amino acids. CDR3 nucleotide sequence: TGTGCCAGCAGCGTAGGAGGGGGCAGGTCCTACGAGCAGTACTTC. Its translation: CASSVGGGRSYEQYF.

The chain combines TRBV24-1 with TRBJ2-3; D unresolved. CDR3 size: 14 residues. The germline V gene encodes CDR1 KGHDR and CDR2 SFDVKD. With 3 bases removed from V and 0 bases from J, the gap between germline ends came to 6 bases. The CDR3 coding sequence is TGTGCCACCAGTGATAGCGCCAGCACAGATACGCAGTATTTT. Encoded protein: CATSDSASTDTQYF.

The chain is built from TRBV7-2 and TRBJ2-6, with D uncertain. Germline CDR1 SGHTA, CDR2 FQGNSA. The germline V and J ends were trimmed by 6 bases and 0 bases, with 3 bases remaining between them. This CDR3 spans 13 amino acids. As DNA, the CDR3 is TGTGCCAGCAGACTCTCTGGGGCCAACGTCCTGACTTTC. It translates to CASRLSGANVLTF.

The CDR3 here is CASSFQQGTQHF. The DNA for the CDR3 is TGTGCCAGCAGCTTTCAGCAGGGAACCCAGCATTTT. The gene calls are TRBV5-4 and TRBJ1-5, with a tentative D call TRBD1 (5 bases). The V end was cut by 2 bases, the J end by 11 bases, with 11 bases between. CDR1 and CDR2 from the germline V gene are SGHNT and YYREEE (reference sequence). The CDR3 contains 12 residues.

The rearrangement links TRBV5-4 to TRBJ1-1; TRBD1 is a possible D gene (6 bases). Germline V gene data show CDR1 as SGHNT and CDR2 as YYREEE (reference sequence). Trimming removed 3 bases from V and 3 bases from J, with 9 bases in between. The CDR3 extends over 13 amino acids. The CDR3 bases are TGTGCCAGCAGCTACAACAGGGACACTGAAGCTTTCTTT. Its protein product is CASSYNRDTEAFF.

The CDR3 region is CASSFAGGSQPQHF. The CDR3 bases are TGTGCCAGCAGCTTTGCAGGGGGCAGTCAGCCCCAGCATTTT. This rearrangement joins TRBV5-6 to TRBJ1-5; 8 bases are a match to TRBD1. J lost 6 bases, V lost 2 bases, and 4 bases had no gene match. The germline V gene has CDR1 SGHDT and CDR2 YYEEEE. This CDR3 has 14 amino acids. The whole variable domain, remainder taken from reference TRBV5-6 and TRBJ1-5, is DAGVTQSPTHLIKTRGQQVTLRCSPKSGHDTVSWYQQALGQGPQFIFQYYEEEERQRGNFPDRFSGHQFPNYSSELNVNALLLGDSALYLCASSFAGGSQPQHFGDGTRLSIL.

The chain recombines TRBV5-1 with TRBJ2-7; TRBD2 matches at 14 bases. The length of the CDR3 is 15 residues. After removal of 4 bases from V and 5 bases from J, the junction contained 5 bases not matched to a gene. Per the germline V gene, CDR1 is SGHRS and CDR2 is YFSETQ. The CDR3 here is CASSLGTSGSDEQYF. The CDR3, as DNA: TGCGCCAGCAGCCTGGGGACTAGCGGGAGTGACGAGCAGTACTTC.

The chain combines TRBV5-4 with TRBJ2-6; D is undetermined. Germline CDR1 is SGHNT and CDR2 is YYREEE (reference sequence). The CDR3 is 16 residues long. V shed 0 bases and J shed 2 bases, with 9 bases lying between them. The CDR3 region is CASSLVPSAGANVLTF. CDR3 in DNA: TGTGCCAGCAGCTTGGTCCCCTCGGCTGGGGCCAACGTCCTGACTTTC.

This rearrangement joins TRBV2 to TRBJ2-3; the D is unclear. The CDR3 spans 13 residues. V gave up 5 bases and J gave up 0 bases, with 6 bases separating them. Germline V gene sequence: CDR1 SNHLY, CDR2 FYNNEI. The CDR3 loop reads CASSQGSTDTQYF. The DNA of the CDR3 is TGTGCCAGCAGTCAAGGGAGCACAGATACGCAGTATTTT.

This chain joins TRBV6-5 and TRBJ2-7, with 8 nucleotides matching TRBD1. Germline V CDR1 and CDR2: MNHEY, SVGAGI. The CDR3 has 15 residues. V gave up 6 bases and J gave up 2 bases; unmatched junction bases: 9. CDR3: CASSRTGNWPYEQYF. The CDR3 DNA is TGTGCCAGCAGCCGGACAGGGAATTGGCCCTACGAGCAGTACTTC.

The CDR3 sequence is CASRGQDNQPQHF. For the CDR3, the DNA is TGTGCCAGCAGGGGACAGGATAATCAGCCCCAGCATTTT. V usage is TRBV2 and J usage is TRBJ1-5, with 8 bases that match TRBD1. This CDR3 spans 13 amino acids. From germline, CDR1 is SNHLY and CDR2 FYNNEI. V shed 6 bases and J 4 bases; nucleotides not matched to a gene: 2.

The chain links TRBV7-9 to TRBJ1-1; D gene unclear. Germline V gene data show CDR1 as SEHNR and CDR2 as FQNEAQ (reference sequence). The CDR3 is 12 residues long. The V end lost 5 bases, the J end lost 7 bases, and 11 bases lay between the germline ends. The CDR3 spells CASSAWGVEAFF. The DNA for the CDR3 is TGTGCCAGCAGCGCCTGGGGAGTTGAAGCTTTCTTT.

The rearrangement joins TRBV7-9 to TRBJ2-7; 9 nucleotides align to TRBD1. The V gene's germline CDR1 is SEHNR and CDR2 FQNEAQ (reference sequence). The CDR3 covers 17 residues. J was trimmed by 3 bases and V by 5 bases; bases with no gene match: 14. In nucleotides, the CDR3 is TGTGCCAGCAGCCTACAACCGGGACAGGGAGCTTTCTACGAGCAGTACTTC. Translating it yields CASSLQPGQGAFYEQYF.

On this clone itself: The same CDR3 arises from other DNA sequences in this sample as well. The V gene is TRBV18, the J gene TRBJ1-2, with TRBD1 as a possible D gene (5 bases). The CDR3 sequence is 15 residues long. The V gene's germline CDR1 is KGHSH and CDR2 LQKENI. The germline V and J ends were trimmed by 3 bases and 0 bases, with 11 bases remaining between them. This chain's CDR3 is CASSPSTASNYGYTF. DNA of the CDR3: TGTGCCAGCTCACCGTCGACAGCTTCTAACTATGGCTACACCTTC.

This rearrangement joins TRBV6-1 to TRBJ1-6, with D unresolved. CDR1 MNHNS and CDR2 SASEGT come from the germline V gene. The CDR3 loop spans 16 amino acids. Trimming removed 3 bases at V and 4 bases at J, with 13 bases between. The CDR3 reads CASSETERTYNSPLHF. The CDR3 nucleotides read TGTGCCAGCAGTGAGACTGAGAGAACTTATAATTCACCCCTCCACTTT.

The chain is built from TRBV2 and TRBJ2-7, with 9 bases fitting TRBD1. There are 16 residues in the CDR3. Per the germline V gene, CDR1 is SNHLY and CDR2 is FYNNEI. With 2 bases clipped from V and 3 bases from J, the junction kept 8 bases outside the gene matches. The CDR3 spells CASSERQDRGVYEQYF. The DNA for the CDR3 is TGTGCCAGCAGTGAACGTCAGGACAGGGGCGTCTACGAGCAGTACTTC.

The chain uses TRBV12-3 or TRBV12-4 and TRBJ2-3, with TRBD1 matching over 7 bases. The CDR3 length is 13 residues. V was clipped by 3 bases and J by 13 bases; unmatched bases: 10. For the CDR3, the DNA is TGTGCCAGCAGTTTTGTATGGAGACAGGGAGAGTATTTT. This translates into CASSFVWRQGEYF.

The chain recombines TRBV9 with TRBJ2-3; no clear D gene. The germline V and J ends were trimmed by 0 bases and 3 bases, with 2 bases remaining between them. The CDR3 covers 12 residues. Germline V gene data show CDR1 as SGDLS and CDR2 as YYNGEE. The CDR3: CASSVATDTQYF. In DNA form, the CDR3 reads TGTGCCAGCAGCGTAGCGACAGATACGCAGTATTTT.

The V and J genes are TRBV12-5 and TRBJ2-1; no definite D call. CDR1 and CDR2 from the germline V gene are LGHNT and FRNRAP. V was trimmed by 2 bases and J by 7 bases, leaving 6 bases between them. The length of the CDR3 is 12 residues. CDR3: CASGLSANEQFF. The DNA for the CDR3 is TGTGCTAGTGGTTTGAGTGCGAATGAGCAGTTCTTC.

This chain links TRBV28 with TRBJ2-4, with 8 bases identical to TRBD1. V gave up 9 bases and J gave up 2 bases; unmatched junction bases: 9. The CDR3 is made up of 15 amino acids. The germline V gene encodes CDR1 MDHEN and CDR2 SYDVKM. CDR3 sequence (DNA): TGTGCCAGTAGACAGGGGATGAGGACCAAAAACATTCAGTACTTC. It encodes CASRQGMRTKNIQYF.

DNA for the CDR3: TGTGCCAGCAGTGACGGGACTAGCTCCTACAATGAGCAGTTCTTC. This gives the protein CASSDGTSSYNEQFF. This sequence joins TRBV6-4 and TRBJ2-1; TRBD2 matches at 8 bases. This CDR3 comprises 15 residues. V gave up 2 bases and J gave up 0 bases; unmatched junction bases: 0. Looked up from germline, CDR1 is MRHNA and CDR2 is SNTAGT.

The J gene is TRBJ2-2, the V gene TRBV5-1; no clear D. The V and J ends lost 6 bases and 6 bases respectively, with 12 bases between them. The germline gives CDR1 SGHRS, CDR2 YFSETQ. This CDR3 is 13 amino acids long. The CDR3 sequence is CASTGMHPGELFF. The CDR3 DNA is TGCGCCAGCACCGGTATGCACCCCGGGGAGCTGTTTTTT.

The genes are TRBV5-1 and TRBJ1-1; 7 bases agree with TRBD1. J lost 0 bases, V lost 0 bases, and 8 bases had no gene match. The length of the CDR3 is 17 residues. Germline V lookup: CDR1 SGHRS, CDR2 YFSETQ. The DNA for the CDR3 is TGCGCCAGCAGCTTGGTGATGGGACAGCCCATGAACACTGAAGCTTTCTTT. Translated: CASSLVMGQPMNTEAFF.

The chain joins TRBV6-2 or TRBV6-3 to TRBJ2-1, with TRBD2 matching over 9 bases. This CDR3 is 15 amino acids long. Germline CDR1 reads MNHEY; CDR2 reads SVGEGT. V dropped 6 bases and J dropped 3; count of bases not matched to a gene: 6. The CDR3 nucleotides read TGTGCCAGCAGCTCAGCGGGAGGCTTCTACAATGAGCAGTTCTTC. This codes for CASSSAGGFYNEQFF.

V and J are TRBV29-1 and TRBJ1-6; no firm D call. CDR1 is SQVTM, CDR2 ANQGSEA, per germline. This CDR3 contains 13 residues. V lost 5 bases and J lost 8, with 13 bases in between. CDR3 nucleotides: TGCAGCGTTCGAAACAACGTTGATTCACCCCTCCACTTT. Encoded protein: CSVRNNVDSPLHF.

The J gene is TRBJ2-7, the V gene TRBV7-9; 7 nucleotides agree with TRBD1. Per the germline V gene, CDR1 is SEHNR and CDR2 is FQNEAQ (reference sequence). The CDR3 is made up of 16 amino acids. V dropped 1 base and J dropped 5; count of bases not matched to a gene: 11. CDR3 loop: CASSLVVWQGDDEQYF. As DNA, the CDR3 is TGTGCCAGCAGCTTAGTCGTTTGGCAGGGGGACGACGAGCAGTACTTC.